Presented here are 29 T cell receptor beta chains from one specimen sequenced in a study of Ad26.COV2.S vaccination and SARS-CoV-2 variants. Here immunoSEQ multiplex PCR was the method, and the copy in TCRdb shows in-frame clones only, minus some. Of some 460,000 clones listed, 89% are singletons. Treatment defined: 19 received Ad26.COV2.S at low or high dose, single or two shots; 5 received placebo; per-sample allocation not given. Day 63 after the first vaccine or placebo injection was the time point for sampling. Sample: peripheral blood, taken in a trial of Ad26.COV2.S vaccine versus placebo. All receptors derive from a person aged 18-65 years who received the Ad26.COV2.S COVID-19 vaccine or a placebo.

The rearrangement uses TRBV2 and TRBJ2-4; maybe TRBD1 (5 bases). The CDR3 covers 16 residues. V gave up 5 bases and J gave up 0 bases, with 14 bases separating them. Germline CDR1 and CDR2: SNHLY and FYNNEI. The CDR3 is CASSYDSSLAKNIQYF. The CDR3 DNA is TGTGCCAGCAGTTATGACAGTTCTTTAGCCAAAAACATTCAGTACTTC.

This rearrangement joins TRBV30 to TRBJ1-2; D unresolved. Germline CDR1 is GTSNPN and CDR2 is SVGIG (reference sequence). The ends were cut back, 1 base at V and 8 bases at J, with 8 bases in the middle. The CDR3 sequence is 11 residues long. CDR3 sequence: CAWSDRRGYTF. DNA of the CDR3: TGTGCCTGGAGTGACAGACGCGGCTACACCTTC.

The V call is TRBV3-1 (or the pseudogene TRBV3-2), the J call TRBJ1-1; D ambiguous. The CDR3 covers 13 residues. Germline V gene lookup returns CDR1 LGHDT and CDR2 YNNKEL (reference sequence). The ends were cut back, 3 bases at V and 12 bases at J, with 17 bases in the middle. The CDR3 sequence: CASSQSFGLDPFF. Here the CDR3 DNA reads TGTGCCAGCAGCCAGAGTTTCGGACTGGATCCTTTCTTT.

This sequence joins TRBV4-2 and TRBJ1-1; D is ambiguous. V shed 0 bases and J shed 0 bases, with 8 bases lying between them. CDR1 is LGHNA and CDR2 is YNFKEQ in the germline V gene. The CDR3 loop spans 15 amino acids. CDR3 coding DNA: TGTGCCAGCAGCCAAGAAGACGGGGTGAACACTGAAGCTTTCTTT. It encodes CASSQEDGVNTEAFF.

This rearrangement joins TRBV2 to TRBJ1-2; 7 positions match TRBD1. V dropped 5 bases and J dropped 14; count of bases not matched to a gene: 14. The CDR3 is 13 amino acids. Germline V lookup: CDR1 SNHLY, CDR2 FYNNEI. The CDR3 DNA reads TGTGCCAGCAGTTTCGTGAAGGGACGCAGGGGGACCTTC. Translated, it gives CASSFVKGRRGTF.

V and J are TRBV28 and TRBJ1-2, with D hard to call. CDR1 is MDHEN, CDR2 SYDVKM, per germline. The ends were cut back, 3 bases at V and 7 bases at J, with 9 bases in the middle. The CDR3 totals 12 residues. CDR3 loop: CASSFLRSGYTF. CDR3 sequence (DNA): TGTGCCAGCAGTTTCCTGCGGAGTGGCTACACCTTC.

The genes are TRBV5-5 and TRBJ2-2; no reliable D call. The germline V gene encodes CDR1 SGHKS and CDR2 YYEKEE (reference sequence). The V and J ends lost 6 bases and 5 bases respectively, with 14 bases between them. The CDR3 loop spans 14 amino acids. The CDR3 here is CASTPRTLTGELFF. CDR3 sequence (DNA): TGTGCCAGCACCCCGCGTACCCTAACCGGGGAGCTGTTTTTT.

The J gene is TRBJ1-6, the V gene TRBV5-1; no firm D call. CDR3 length: 15 amino acids. Germline CDR1 reads SGHRS; CDR2 reads YFSETQ. Trimming pared 2 bases from V and 11 bases from J, leaving 17 bases between. CDR3 sequence reads: CASSFLAQPPPPLHF. CDR3 DNA: TGCGCCAGCAGCTTCCTTGCCCAACCGCCTCCACCCCTCCACTTT.

The V gene is TRBV15, the J gene TRBJ1-6, with D possibly matching TRBD1 (6 bases). This CDR3 contains 15 residues. Trimming pared 3 bases from V and 5 bases from J, leaving 11 bases between. Germline-derived CDR1 and CDR2 are LNHNV and YYDKDF (reference sequence). CDR3 sequence reads: CATSRKGGNNSPLHF. The CDR3 nucleotides are TGTGCCACCAGCAGGAAGGGGGGGAATAATTCACCCCTCCACTTT. Full variable domain (outside the CDR3, taken from reference TRBV15 and TRBJ1-6): DAMVIQNPRYQVTQFGKPVTLSCSQTLNHNVMYWYQQKSSQAPKLLFHYYDKDFNNEADTPDNFQSRRPNTSFCFLDIRSPGLGDTAMYLCATSRKGGNNSPLHFGNGTRLTVT.

The J gene is TRBJ1-4, the V gene TRBV6-5; a weak D match, TRBD1 (6 bases). V was clipped by 4 bases and J by 0 bases, with 9 bases between them. CDR1 MNHEY and CDR2 SVGAGI come from the germline V gene. The CDR3 is made up of 15 amino acids. CDR3 amino acids: CASSSSGATNEKLFF. CDR3 DNA: TGTGCCAGCAGTTCCTCAGGGGCAACTAATGAAAAACTGTTTTTT.

V gene TRBV7-2 combines with J gene TRBJ2-3; possible D gene TRBD1, 5 bases. This CDR3 comprises 14 residues. The V gene's germline CDR1 is SGHTA and CDR2 FQGNSA. V was cut by 2 bases and J by 4 bases, with 10 bases left in between. CDR3 loop: CASSLSGAPDTQYF. CDR3 nucleotides: TGTGCCAGCAGCTTATCTGGGGCCCCAGATACGCAGTATTTT.

In this sample, this clone turned up once. The chain carries TRBV5-6 and TRBJ2-1; 8 positions agree with TRBD1. The length of the CDR3 is 17 residues. CDR1 is SGHDT and CDR2 is YYEEEE in the germline V gene. With V trimmed by 3 bases and J by 1 base, 9 bases remained unmatched. CDR3 region: CASSYWTGYSSYNEQFF. The CDR3 region has the DNA TGTGCCAGCAGCTACTGGACAGGGTATAGTTCCTACAATGAGCAGTTCTTC.

CDR3 bases: TGTGCCAGTACAAAGCGGGCCTTCGGCGGGGAGCTGTTTTTT. It translates to CASTKRAFGGELFF. The chain links TRBV19 to TRBJ2-2; maybe TRBD2 (6 bases). Germline CDR1 reads LNHDA; CDR2 reads SQIVND (reference sequence). This CDR3 has 14 amino acids. Between the trimmed V and J ends, which lost 7 bases and 7 bases, there was a span of 16 bases.

The chain carries TRBV19 and TRBJ2-1, with 9 bases matching TRBD1. After removal of 9 bases from V and 7 bases from J, the junction contained 10 bases not matched to a gene. Germline CDR1 reads LNHDA; CDR2 reads SQIVND (reference sequence). The CDR3 is 14 residues long. The CDR3 protein is CASKTGTGRNEQFF. In DNA, the CDR3 is TGTGCCAGCAAGACCGGGACAGGGCGGAATGAGCAGTTCTTC.

The chain links TRBV20-1 to TRBJ1-2; possibly TRBD1 for D (5 bases). CDR1 is DFQATT, CDR2 SNEGSKA, per germline (reference sequence). The CDR3 covers 11 residues. Deletions cut 4 bases from V and 11 bases from J, with 14 bases between. CDR3 region: CSAKTPRGYTF. The DNA of the CDR3 is TGCAGTGCTAAAACCCCAAGGGGATACACCTTC.

V gene TRBV6-5 combines with J gene TRBJ2-3; 13 bases match TRBD2. V trimming: 2 bases; J trimming: 6 bases; junction bases outside the gene matches: 2. The CDR3 is 15 amino acids. Germline CDR1 is MNHEY and CDR2 is SVGAGI. DNA of the CDR3: TGTGCCAGCAGTTACGGGACTAGCGGGAAGGATACGCAGTATTTT. It codes for CASSYGTSGKDTQYF.

V usage is TRBV7-9 and J usage is TRBJ2-1, with 11 bases fitting TRBD2. V shed 4 bases and J 9 bases; nucleotides not matched to a gene: 8. The CDR3 is 15 residues long. Germline V gene lookup returns CDR1 SEHNR and CDR2 FQNEAQ (reference sequence). The CDR3 bases are TGTGCCAGCAGCTCGAGACTAGCGGGATCGAGTGAGCAGTTCTTC. This sequence encodes CASSSRLAGSSEQFF.

The chain joins TRBV28 to TRBJ2-1, with D unclear. Trimming removed 1 base at V and 0 bases at J, with 10 bases between. CDR3 length: 16 residues. From germline, CDR1 is MDHEN and CDR2 SYDVKM. Written as DNA, the CDR3 is TGTGCCAGCAGTTTATACGTTCTTAGCTCCTACAATGAGCAGTTCTTC. Translation: CASSLYVLSSYNEQFF.

This clone appeared a single time. V and J are TRBV7-2 and TRBJ2-1; 11 bases are shared with TRBD2. The junction had 7 bases not matched to a gene; V was cut back by 2 bases and J by 4 bases. The CDR3 contains 17 residues. Germline V gene data show CDR1 as SGHTA and CDR2 as FQGNSA. CDR3 sequence (DNA): TGTGCCAGCAGCTTACGCCCTAGCGGGGGGAGATACAATGAGCAGTTCTTC. It encodes CASSLRPSGGRYNEQFF.

This chain links TRBV5-5 with TRBJ1-5, with D perhaps matching TRBD1 (6 bases). V was trimmed by 0 bases and J by 0 bases, leaving 13 bases between them. CDR3 length: 17 residues. The germline CDR1 and CDR2 sequences are SGHKS and YYEKEE (reference sequence). The CDR3 spells CASSLGDYRASNQPQHF. CDR3 coding DNA: TGTGCCAGCAGCTTGGGGGACTACAGGGCTAGCAATCAGCCCCAGCATTTT.

The J gene is TRBJ1-4, the V gene TRBV5-1, with TRBD1 as a possible D gene (5 bases). Trimming left V 0 bases short and J 7 bases short, with 10 bases between. Germline CDR1 reads SGHRS; CDR2 reads YFSETQ. The length of the CDR3 is 14 residues. For the CDR3, the DNA is TGCGCCAGCAGCTTGGACAGGATGGGTGAAAAACTGTTTTTT. Residues: CASSLDRMGEKLFF.

This clone has more than one count but fewer than ten. CDR3 nucleotide sequence: TGTGCCAGCAGCTTAAGCACCGGGTCGGTGGGAGAGCAGTACTTC. Protein sequence: CASSLSTGSVGEQYF. This chain uses TRBV7-2 with TRBJ2-7; D not certain. The V and J ends lost 2 bases and 7 bases respectively, with 18 bases between them. CDR3 length: 15 residues. Germline V lookup: CDR1 SGHTA, CDR2 FQGNSA.

V usage is TRBV28 and J usage is TRBJ1-5; D gene uncertain. Germline values: CDR1 MDHEN, CDR2 SYDVKM. CDR3 length: 18 amino acids. The V end was cut by 2 bases, the J end by 0 bases, with 17 bases between. CDR3 nucleotides: TGTGCCAGCAGTTTACCAAGGACGGGATGGGGTAGCAATCAGCCCCAGCATTTT. Translating gives CASSLPRTGWGSNQPQHF.

This rearrangement joins TRBV28 to TRBJ2-2, with D perhaps being TRBD1 or TRBD2 (6 bases each). V was trimmed by 4 bases and J by 3 bases, leaving 12 bases between them. The CDR3 contains 15 residues. Germline-derived CDR1 and CDR2 are MDHEN and SYDVKM. CDR3: CASSSGAVDTGELFF. The DNA of the CDR3 is TGTGCCAGCAGTTCGGGGGCCGTCGACACCGGGGAGCTGTTTTTT.

The chain carries TRBV6-8 and TRBJ2-7; D uncertain. The germline CDR1 and CDR2 sequences are MNHGY and SAAAGT. Trimming removed 2 bases at V and 3 bases at J, with 17 bases between. The CDR3 is made up of 16 amino acids. CDR3: CASSYPVIRTCYEQYF. CDR3 sequence (DNA): TGTGCCAGCAGTTACCCGGTAATTCGGACGTGCTACGAGCAGTACTTC.

This sequence joins TRBV6-5 and TRBJ2-3, with a tentative D call TRBD2 (6 bases). V was trimmed by 2 bases and J by 2 bases, leaving 14 bases between them. The CDR3 runs to 16 residues. Germline-derived CDR1 and CDR2 are MNHEY and SVGAGI. The CDR3 region is CASSYGGAGPTDTQYF. The CDR3 nucleotides are TGTGCCAGCAGTTACGGTGGCGCGGGACCCACAGATACGCAGTATTTT.

The chain recombines TRBV7-2 with TRBJ1-5, with 11 positions matching TRBD1. The CDR3 has 16 residues. The germline gives CDR1 SGHTA, CDR2 FQGNSA. V shed 1 base, J shed 6 bases, and the junction held 5 bases outside the gene matches. The CDR3 DNA is TGTGCCAGCAGCTTAGGAGGACAGGGGGCAAGTCAGCCCCAGCATTTT. This translates into CASSLGGQGASQPQHF.

The chain joins TRBV9 to TRBJ1-2; D is uncertain. Germline CDR1 reads SGDLS; CDR2 reads YYNGEE. The V end lost 0 bases, the J end lost 6 bases, and 6 bases lay between the germline ends. The CDR3 totals 12 residues. The CDR3 loop is CASSVVNHGYTF. In DNA form, the CDR3 reads TGTGCCAGCAGCGTAGTCAACCATGGCTACACCTTC.

The V and J genes are TRBV19 and TRBJ1-6; no definite D call. Germline CDR1 is LNHDA and CDR2 is SQIVND (reference sequence). V was pared by 8 bases and J by 9 bases, with 11 bases between. The CDR3 has 12 amino acids. In DNA form, the CDR3 reads TGTGCCAGTGCTGACCCAGGTTCACCCCTCCACTTT. Its protein product is CASADPGSPLHF.